These 16 T cell receptor beta chains were sequenced from one sample in a study of blood T cell repertoires in COVID-19. Repertoires were generated with immunoSEQ multiplex PCR, while TCRdb's copy carries only in-frame clones and drops some. Found here are fewer than 250,000 clones, 80% to 85% of them singletons; the top ten hold 3% to 3.5%. Sequencing input: PBMCs or T cells enriched from blood (not recorded which). These receptors were obtained from a woman in her 30s who had been exposed to COVID-19.

The chain uses TRBV6-2 or TRBV6-3 and TRBJ1-2; D remains ambiguous. Germline assignment: CDR1 MNHEY and CDR2 SVGEGT. Deletions cut 4 bases from V and 7 bases from J, with 10 bases between. The CDR3 loop spans 12 amino acids. Here the CDR3 reads CASSLIGSGYTF. The CDR3 coding sequence is TGTGCCAGCAGTTTGATAGGGAGTGGCTACACCTTC.

V and J are TRBV4-3 and TRBJ1-4; D possibly corresponds to TRBD1 (6 bases). V was shortened by 0 bases and J by 11 bases, with 16 bases between the two germline ends. Germline V CDR1 and CDR2: LGHNA, YSLEER. The CDR3 runs 15 residues. As DNA, the CDR3 is TGCGCCAGCAGCCAAGATTACAGGGCGATCGGTAAACTGTTTTTT. This sequence encodes CASSQDYRAIGKLFF.

The rearrangement uses TRBV10-3 and TRBJ2-7, with a weak D call TRBD2 (5 bases). Germline V gene sequence: CDR1 ENHRY, CDR2 SYGVKD. The V and J ends lost 10 bases and 6 bases respectively, with 16 bases between them. CDR3 size: 12 residues. Here the CDR3 reads CATCSEVCEQYF. The CDR3 coding sequence is TGTGCCACCTGCTCGGAGGTTTGCGAGCAGTACTTC.

The rearrangement links TRBV27 to TRBJ1-4; D unclear. CDR1 and CDR2 (germline): MNHEY, SMNVEV (reference sequence). There are 11 residues in the CDR3. V lost 3 bases to trimming and J lost 10 bases, with 6 bases between them. The CDR3 loop is CASSFGGKLFF. The CDR3 region has the DNA TGTGCCAGCAGTTTCGGAGGAAAACTGTTTTTT.

The V and J genes are TRBV5-1 and TRBJ2-3; 8 bases fit TRBD1. V was pared by 4 bases and J by 0 bases, with 1 base of the junction left unmatched. Germline CDR1 is SGHRS and CDR2 is YFSETQ. The CDR3 contains 14 residues. The DNA for the CDR3 is TGCGCCAGCAGCCGGACAGGGAGCACAGATACGCAGTATTTT. This gives the protein CASSRTGSTDTQYF.

J is TRBJ1-1 and V is TRBV10-3; a possible D gene is TRBD1 (6 bases). Germline CDR1 reads ENHRY; CDR2 reads SYGVKD. Trimming took 11 bases from V and 4 from J, leaving 11 bases between them. CDR3 size: 11 residues. The CDR3 spells CAGGAGTEAFF. CDR3 DNA sequence: TGTGCCGGGGGGGCGGGCACTGAAGCTTTCTTT.

V is TRBV3-1 (or the pseudogene TRBV3-2) and J is TRBJ1-2, with TRBD1 identical over 7 bases. V shed 2 bases, J shed 8 bases, and the junction held 2 bases outside the gene matches. Germline values: CDR1 LGHDT, CDR2 YNNKEL (reference sequence). The CDR3 runs 12 residues. This CDR3 is CASSQTGDGYTF. In DNA, the CDR3 is TGTGCCAGCAGCCAAACAGGGGACGGCTACACCTTC.

Only a few counts were recorded for this clone. The chain employs TRBV12-3 or TRBV12-4 and TRBJ1-3, with D maybe TRBD1 (5 bases). CDR3 length: 13 residues. Trimming cost V 4 bases and J 4 bases, with 8 bases left between them. For the CDR3, the DNA is TGTGCCAGCAGTTCGGCAGGGGGAAACACCATATATTTT. This translates into CASSSAGGNTIYF.

The chain's CDR3 is CATSRDPGGGSNQPQHF. The CDR3 coding sequence is TGTGCCACCAGCAGAGATCCGGGCGGGGGTAGCAATCAGCCCCAGCATTTT. This chain uses TRBV15 with TRBJ1-5, with D tentatively TRBD1 (5 bases). The germline gives CDR1 LNHNV, CDR2 YYDKDF (reference sequence). V was pared by 0 bases and J by 0 bases, with 12 bases between. This CDR3 contains 17 residues.

The chain employs TRBV10-2 and TRBJ1-1; perhaps TRBD1 as D (6 bases). The V and J ends lost 0 bases and 4 bases respectively, with 9 bases between them. The CDR3 contains 14 residues. Germline V CDR1 and CDR2: WSHSY, SAAADI. The CDR3 protein is CASSESKGGTEAFF. CDR3 bases: TGCGCCAGCAGTGAGTCTAAAGGGGGCACTGAAGCTTTCTTT.

V usage is TRBV5-1 and J usage is TRBJ1-1, with 9 bases identical to TRBD1. Germline V gene lookup returns CDR1 SGHRS and CDR2 YFSETQ. V was pared by 3 bases and J by 2 bases, with 5 bases of the junction left unmatched. The CDR3 spans 15 residues. The CDR3 DNA is TGCGCCAGCAGCTACCGGGACAGGGAAAACACTGAAGCTTTCTTT. This encodes CASSYRDRENTEAFF.

V and J are TRBV7-2 and TRBJ2-5; 9 bases align to TRBD1. The length of the CDR3 is 15 residues. Germline values: CDR1 SGHTA, CDR2 FQGNSA. Trimming cost V 5 bases and J 5 bases; bases outside gene matches: 9. The CDR3, as DNA: TGTGCCAGCAGCCTAAGGACAGGGGTGGGCGAGACCCAGTACTTC. The encoded protein is CASSLRTGVGETQYF.

J is TRBJ2-5 and V is TRBV5-6, with D unclear. Germline V CDR1 and CDR2: SGHDT, YYEEEE. Trimming removed 0 bases at V and 2 bases at J, with 11 bases between. This CDR3 region has 15 residues. This CDR3 reads CASSLGAGRQETQYF. The CDR3 bases are TGTGCCAGCAGCTTGGGGGCCGGCCGACAAGAGACCCAGTACTTC.

The gene calls are TRBV19 and TRBJ2-7; the D gene is possibly TRBD1 (7 bases). Germline-derived CDR1 and CDR2 are LNHDA and SQIVND (reference sequence). The CDR3 consists of 15 residues. V lost 5 bases to trimming and J lost 4 bases, with 18 bases between them. CDR3 nucleotides: TGTGCCAGTAGTCAAGAGGGGGGACAGATTTACGAGCAGTACTTC. Translated: CASSQEGGQIYEQYF.

Only one count was recorded for this clone. The CDR3 nucleotides read TGTGCCAGCAGTGGGGCTAGCGGGGGGTCGAATGAGCAGTTCTTC. As protein: CASSGASGGSNEQFF. The rearrangement joins TRBV2 to TRBJ2-1; TRBD2 aligns across 11 bases. The CDR3 length is 15 residues. Germline V lookup: CDR1 SNHLY, CDR2 FYNNEI. Unmatched junction bases numbered 6, after V lost 4 bases and J lost 7 bases.

In this sample, this clone turned up a few times. A read error may account for a junction end that differs from germline. The rearrangement links TRBV7-8 to TRBJ2-1; 8 nucleotides line up with TRBD2. The CDR3 covers 15 residues. Germline V CDR1 and CDR2: SGHVS, FQNEAQ. The CDR3 reads CASSRGTRNDKEQFF. In DNA, the CDR3 is TGTGCCAGCAGCCGCGGGACTAGAAACGACAAGGAGCAGTTCTTC.